These T cell receptor beta chains were read from a single sample in a study of early T cells in non-severe SARS-CoV-2 infection. TCRdb reprocessed the 5' RACE reads via MiXCR and lists one record per CDR3 protein. This table has fewer than 30,000 distinct CDR3 sequences, around 6% appearing once. Sequencing was performed on whole blood, taken at baseline. These receptors were collected from an adult who was a healthcare worker with PCR-confirmed SARS-CoV-2 infection or an uninfected control (not recorded which). Each CDR3 is given with its conserved first and last residue. A D gene is named only where the DNA matches it firmly. Rows may omit the clone size; those that give it use once, few, many or a size class.

TRBJ1-2 | many | TRBD1 | TRBV5-1 | CASSPQGTYGYTF | TGCGCCAGCAGCCCACAGGGGACTTATGGCTACACCTTC
TRBJ2-1 | many | TRBD2 | TRBV3-1 | CASSQGRLAGDNEQFF | TGTGCCAGCAGCCAAGGCCGACTAGCGGGGGACAATGAGCAGTTCTTC
TRBJ2-1 | many | TRBD2 | TRBV6-5 | CASRAGLAGVDEQFF | TGTGCCAGCAGAGCGGGACTAGCGGGAGTGGATGAGCAGTTCTTC
TRBJ2-1 | . | . | TRBV20-1 | CSAKVLNEQFF | TGCAGTGCTAAAGTCCTGAATGAGCAGTTCTTC
TRBJ1-1 | many | . | TRBV12-3/TRBV12-4 | CASSFTGYAEAFF | TGTGCCAGCAGTTTTACAGGGTACGCTGAAGCTTTCTTT
TRBJ2-3 | few | . | TRBV7-2 | CASSFSGSAQYF | TGTGCCAGCAGCTTTAGTGGGTCCGCGCAGTATTTT
TRBJ1-2 | many | TRBD1 | TRBV7-2 | CASSLAAQGANYGYTF | TGTGCCAGCAGCTTAGCGGCACAGGGGGCTAACTATGGCTACACCTTC
TRBJ2-1 | few | TRBD2 | TRBV28 | CASSTGLAISYNEQFF | TGTGCCAGCAGTACTGGACTAGCCATCTCCTACAATGAGCAGTTCTTC
TRBJ2-7 | many | . | TRBV24-1 | CATSAGEDEQYF | TGTGCCACCAGTGCCGGGGAGGACGAGCAGTACTTC
TRBJ1-2 | many | TRBD1 | TRBV7-2 | CASSSRSGGAGYGYTF | TGTGCCAGCAGCAGCAGATCAGGGGGCGCAGGCTATGGCTACACCTTC
TRBJ2-1 | many | TRBD2 | TRBV28 | CASRLAGNEQFF | TGTGCCAGCAGGCTAGCGGGTAATGAGCAGTTCTTC
TRBJ2-3 | many | . | TRBV5-4 | CASSLGTTRTDTQYF | TGTGCCAGCAGCTTGGGGACTACACGCACAGATACGCAGTATTTT
TRBJ2-3 | many | TRBD2 | TRBV7-8 | CASSRVGTRLTDTQYF | TGTGCCAGCAGCCGCGTCGGGACTAGACTCACAGATACGCAGTATTTT
TRBJ2-1 | many | . | TRBV4-3 | CASSQELGVVEQFF | TGCGCCAGCAGCCAAGAGCTAGGTGTTGTTGAGCAGTTCTTC
TRBJ2-7 | many | . | TRBV10-3 | CAIGGSYEQYF | TGTGCCATCGGGGGCAGCTACGAGCAGTACTTC
TRBJ2-1 | many | . | TRBV28 | CASGPGGRDEQFF | TGTGCCAGCGGCCCCGGCGGACGGGATGAGCAGTTCTTC
TRBJ2-3 | few | . | TRBV6-1 | CASSALGTLSTDTQYF | TGTGCCAGCAGTGCGTTGGGGACTCTTAGCACAGATACGCAGTATTTT
TRBJ2-5 | many | . | TRBV5-4 | CASSSHVEETQYF | TGTGCCAGCAGCTCCCACGTCGAAGAGACCCAGTACTTC
TRBJ1-1 | . | . | TRBV5-6 | CASSFSSWSYTEAFF | TGTGCCAGCAGCTTCTCAAGTTGGTCATACACTGAAGCTTTCTTT
TRBJ1-1 | once | . | TRBV2 | CASRREMNTEAFF | TGTGCCAGCCGGAGGGAAATGAACACTGAAGCTTTCTTT
TRBJ2-1 | many | . | TRBV5-1 | CASSRSGPDQNNEQFF | TGCGCCAGCAGCAGGAGCGGCCCTGACCAAAACAATGAGCAGTTCTTC